This T cell receptor beta chain comes out of a study of CD8 T cells in Susac syndrome. RNA amounts of about 0.5 to 1 ug underwent reverse transcription with random hexamers. It was immunoSEQ multiplex PCR that amplified TCR beta CDR3 across 54 Vbeta and 13 Jbeta. TCRdb ran MiXCR on the immunoSEQ multiplex PCR reads and lists one entry per CDR3 protein. The sample lists about 200,000 distinct CDR3 sequences; 85% to 95% were seen once. This clonotype was found once. The authors sequenced TCR beta from blood CD8+ and CD4+ T cells. Healthy donors formed controls matched for age and sex. TEMRA cells underwent FACS enrichment and CD8+ and CD4+ T cells underwent negative isolation. This CDR3 region has 13 residues. Germline lookup yields CDR1 SGHTA and CDR2 FQGNSA. V lost 5 bases and J lost 10; bases outside the gene matches: 7.

The J gene is TRBJ2-1, the V gene TRBV7-2, with 8 bases identical to TRBD1. This TCR came from a human donor in good health. Sequenced input: CD4+ T cells from PBMCs. Here the CDR3 DNA reads TGTGCCAGCAGCACGGACAGGGTCGGCGAGCAGTTCTTC. Translated, it gives CASSTDRVGEQFF.